The present entry profiles one TCR beta chain with its context. Its antigen is as yet unknown. This record belongs to a study of T-cell reconstitution after alpha-beta-depleted transplantation in children. Study-wide results and limits: Surviving recipient T cells and thymic progenitors underlay high day-60 TCRbeta diversity in some patients.

Unique molecular identifiers were used to barcode this TCRbeta library. Each CDR3 protein gets one entry after TCRdb re-called the PCR reads with MiXCR. Among fewer than 700,000 distinct CDR3 sequences, about 23% were seen once, and the ten largest hold over 12%. This TCR came from a boy under three years old who had a stem cell transplant for acute myeloid leukemia, so the T cells may come from the graft donor. Source: PBMCs, mostly from graft donor cells, taken 360 days after TCRalphabeta/CD19-depleted stem cell transplant.

The CDR3 sequence is CASSEAGGERAKNIQYF. The CDR3 coding sequence is TGTGCCAGCAGTGAGGCAGGGGGCGAGAGGGCCAAAAACATTCAGTACTTC. J is TRBJ2-4 and V is TRBV2, with 8 bases that match TRBD1. Germline V gene lookup returns CDR1 SNHLY and CDR2 FYNNEI. CDR3 length: 17 amino acids. After removal of 3 bases from V and 1 base from J, the junction contained 8 bases not matched to a gene.